This note documents a single TCR beta chain sequence. These data originate in a study of cytomegalovirus exposure and HLA in healthy donors. 13 Jbeta primers and 60 Vbeta primers were used for the PCR. TCRdb's table, derived via immunoSEQ multiplex PCR, lists solely in-frame clones and lacks some. The table records tens of thousands of clones, around four fifths of them present only once. Trimming cost V 5 bases and J 5 bases, with 28 bases left between them. The CDR3 is 18 residues long. Looked up from germline, CDR1 is SNHLY and CDR2 is FYNNEI. Sequencing was done on a sample of PBMCs. The gene calls are TRBV2 and TRBJ2-7; D possibly corresponds to TRBD1 (7 bases). The TCR originated in a woman in her 30s in good health and CMV-seronegative. This CDR3 is CASSYWREQGPASDEQYF. CDR3 bases: TGTGCCAGCAGTTATTGGAGGGAACAGGGGCCGGCAAGTGACGAGCAGTACTTC.